The next 19 T cell receptor beta chains were all read from a single sample in a study of control samples from healthy donors and cancer patients. TCRdb keeps only in-frame clones here, not all; method: immunoSEQ multiplex PCR. The sample consists of about 19,000 clones, approximately 80% of them appearing once. Sequencing was done on a sample of PBMCs. All receptors derive from a man older than 75 with head and neck cancer.

This chain links TRBV6-6 with TRBJ1-4, with a possible D match to TRBD1 (6 bases). The CDR3 length is 13 residues. Deletions cut 5 bases from V and 5 bases from J, with 9 bases between. From germline, CDR1 is MNHNY and CDR2 SVGAGI (reference sequence). The CDR3 nucleotides are TGTGCCAGCAGTACAGGGATCAATGAAAAACTGTTTTTT. This encodes CASSTGINEKLFF.

The V call is TRBV5-4, the J call TRBJ2-7; D gene unclear. V was shortened by 3 bases and J by 3 bases, with 10 bases between the two germline ends. The CDR3 contains 13 residues. In germline, CDR1 is SGHNT, CDR2 YYREEE (reference sequence). The CDR3 is CASSYDHNYEQYF. CDR3 coding DNA: TGTGCCAGCAGCTACGATCATAACTACGAGCAGTACTTC.

The rearrangement links TRBV7-8 to TRBJ2-1; D is possibly TRBD2 (6 bases). The germline CDR1 and CDR2 sequences are SGHVS and FQNEAQ. V gave up 5 bases and J gave up 9 bases, with 14 bases separating them. This CDR3 has 13 amino acids. CDR3 sequence (DNA): TGTGCCAGCAGCACCATTCGGGACTCTGAGCAGTTCTTC. Encoded protein: CASSTIRDSEQFF.

The chain employs TRBV6-6 and TRBJ1-1, with TRBD1 matching 9 bases. Germline lookup yields CDR1 MNHNY and CDR2 SVGAGI (reference sequence). CDR3 length equals 15 residues. J was trimmed by 0 bases and V by 7 bases; bases with no gene match: 6. For the CDR3, the DNA is TGTGCCAGCAAACCGGGACAGGGAATGAACACTGAAGCTTTCTTT. Its translation is CASKPGQGMNTEAFF.

CDR3 sequence reads: CASSRGRTLREKLFF. As DNA, the CDR3 is TGTGCCAGTAGTAGGGGACGGACCCTTAGGGAAAAACTGTTTTTT. The J gene is TRBJ1-4, the V gene TRBV19; perhaps TRBD1 as D (5 bases). V was trimmed by 4 bases and J by 8 bases, leaving 17 bases between them. Germline values: CDR1 LNHDA, CDR2 SQIVND (reference sequence). CDR3 length equals 15 residues.

The V and J genes are TRBV7-2 and TRBJ2-7; no clear D. V lost 3 bases, J lost 0 bases, and 12 bases lay in between. Germline V lookup: CDR1 SGHTA, CDR2 FQGNSA. The CDR3 has 15 amino acids. The CDR3 loop reads CASSFRIQSSYEQYF. The CDR3 nucleotides read TGTGCCAGCAGCTTCCGGATCCAAAGCTCCTACGAGCAGTACTTC.

The chain links TRBV6-5 to TRBJ2-3; 9 nucleotides agree with TRBD1. In germline, CDR1 is MNHEY, CDR2 SVGAGI. The CDR3 runs to 13 residues. V gave up 6 bases and J gave up 4 bases; unmatched junction bases: 2. CDR3 in amino acids: CASRGQGADTQYF. CDR3 nucleotide sequence: TGTGCCAGCAGGGGACAGGGAGCAGATACGCAGTATTTT.

This clone showed up just once. V gene TRBV18 combines with J gene TRBJ2-6; D remains ambiguous. With 4 bases removed from V and 0 bases from J, the gap between germline ends came to 16 bases. The CDR3 contains 18 residues. The germline gives CDR1 KGHSH, CDR2 LQKENI. The CDR3 sequence: CASSLTAKQSSGANVLTF. The CDR3 coding sequence is TGTGCCAGCTCACTAACCGCGAAACAGAGCTCTGGGGCCAACGTCCTGACTTTC. The variable domain in full, with the rest retrieved from reference TRBV18 and TRBJ2-6, is NAGVMQNPRHLVRRRGQEARLRCSPMKGHSHVYWYRQLPEEGLKFMVYLQKENIIDESGMPKERFSAEFPKEGPSILRIQQVVRGDSAAYFCASSLTAKQSSGANVLTFGAGSRLTVL.

The genes are TRBV12-3 or TRBV12-4 and TRBJ1-4; 7 bases match TRBD1. With 6 bases clipped from V and 11 bases from J, the junction kept 3 bases outside the gene matches. The CDR3 covers 11 residues. The CDR3, as DNA: TGTGCCAGCAGCCCGACAGGGAAACTGTTTTTT. Protein: CASSPTGKLFF.

The CDR3 loop is CAENREYF. The CDR3 region has the DNA TGTGCGGAGAACAGGGAGTACTTC. V and J are TRBV2 and TRBJ2-7; D perhaps matches TRBD1 (6 bases). The germline gives CDR1 SNHLY, CDR2 FYNNEI. The CDR3 spans 8 residues.

The V and J genes are TRBV6-2 or TRBV6-3 and TRBJ1-6; 9 bases align to TRBD1. J was trimmed by 7 bases and V by 5 bases; bases with no gene match: 6. This CDR3 spans 15 amino acids. Looked up from germline, CDR1 is MNHEY and CDR2 is SVGEGT. The CDR3 coding sequence is TGTGCCAGCAGTCCCTTACAGGGGGCGAATTCACCCCTCCACTTT. Its translation is CASSPLQGANSPLHF.

The CDR3 is CASSAQAGVRYGYTF. The CDR3 coding sequence is TGTGCCAGCAGTGCCCAGGCAGGGGTCCGCTATGGCTACACCTTC. The chain recombines TRBV28 with TRBJ1-2; D possibly corresponds to TRBD1 (6 bases). The V end was cut by 5 bases, the J end by 4 bases, with 17 bases between. This CDR3 comprises 15 residues. The germline gives CDR1 MDHEN, CDR2 SYDVKM.

This chain connects TRBV30 to TRBJ2-5; unclear D gene. This CDR3 spans 13 amino acids. Trimming took off 0 bases at V and 5 bases at J, with 10 bases between the two ends. The V gene's germline CDR1 is GTSNPN and CDR2 SVGIG (reference sequence). CDR3 sequence (DNA): TGTGCCTGGAGTGTACAAGGGATTGAGACCCAGTACTTC. Translating it yields CAWSVQGIETQYF. Based on the CDR3 plus reference TRBV30 and TRBJ2-5, the full variable domain is SQTIHQWPATLVQPVGSPLSLECTVEGTSNPNLYWYRQAAGRGLQLLFYSVGIGQISSEVPQNLSASRPQDRQFILSSKKLLLSDSGFYLCAWSVQGIETQYFGPGTRLLVL.

The DNA of the CDR3 is TGTGCCAGCAGCCAAGGTCTTACGCAGTATTTT. It specifies CASSQGLTQYF. The J gene is TRBJ2-3, the V gene TRBV4-2; unclear D gene. CDR1 and CDR2 from the germline V gene are LGHNA and YNFKEQ. Trimming took off 1 base at V and 8 bases at J, with 4 bases between the two ends. This CDR3 has 11 residues.

The chain joins TRBV3-1 (or the pseudogene TRBV3-2) to TRBJ2-1; tentative D call: TRBD2 (5 bases). The V gene's germline CDR1 is LGHDT and CDR2 YNNKEL (reference sequence). The CDR3 runs 14 residues. V gave up 1 base and J gave up 4 bases, with 8 bases separating them. CDR3 sequence reads: CASSQGRGYNEQFF. The CDR3, as DNA: TGTGCCAGCAGCCAAGGGCGAGGGTACAATGAGCAGTTCTTC.

V and J are TRBV6-5 and TRBJ1-1; D may be TRBD1 (6 bases). V was cut by 7 bases and J by 0 bases, with 9 bases left in between. The V gene's germline CDR1 is MNHEY and CDR2 SVGAGI. The length of the CDR3 is 13 residues. The CDR3, as DNA: TGTGCCAGCACAAGGGGGATGAACACTGAAGCTTTCTTT. Translating it yields CASTRGMNTEAFF.

The chain uses TRBV3-1 (or the pseudogene TRBV3-2) and TRBJ2-5; 7 bases are shared with TRBD2. The CDR3 is 15 amino acids. J lost 3 bases, V lost 4 bases, and 8 bases had no gene match. Germline CDR1 is LGHDT and CDR2 is YNNKEL (reference sequence). The CDR3 DNA follows: TGTGCCAGCAGCCCGTTCCCGGCGGGGGAAGAGACCCAGTACTTC. It specifies CASSPFPAGEETQYF.

With regard to this clone: This specimen includes other DNA sequences encoding the same CDR3. The chain has TRBV2 and TRBJ1-5; D might be TRBD1 (5 bases). This CDR3 has 16 amino acids. The V and J ends lost 4 bases and 6 bases respectively, with 19 bases between them. Germline V gene data show CDR1 as SNHLY and CDR2 as FYNNEI. CDR3 bases: TGTGCCAGCAGTGGAGGGGCGGGCGCAAGGAGTCAGCCCCAGCATTTT. Amino acid sequence: CASSGGAGARSQPQHF.

The CDR3 loop reads CASSQLRGGDGYTF. The CDR3, as DNA: TGTGCCAGCAGCCAACTTAGAGGGGGCGATGGCTACACCTTC. The chain couples TRBV7-9 to TRBJ1-2; 7 bases are shared with TRBD1. The CDR3 has 14 amino acids. Germline CDR1 SEHNR, CDR2 FQNEAQ (reference sequence). Trimming at V came to 5 bases and at J to 6 bases, leaving 9 bases not matched to a gene. The full variable domain, rest sourced from reference TRBV7-9 and TRBJ1-2, is DTGVSQNPRHKITKRGQNVTFRCDPISEHNRLYWYRQTLGQGPEFLTYFQNEAQLEKSRLLSDRFSAERPKGSFSTLEIQRTEQGDSAMYLCASSQLRGGDGYTFGSGTRLTVV.